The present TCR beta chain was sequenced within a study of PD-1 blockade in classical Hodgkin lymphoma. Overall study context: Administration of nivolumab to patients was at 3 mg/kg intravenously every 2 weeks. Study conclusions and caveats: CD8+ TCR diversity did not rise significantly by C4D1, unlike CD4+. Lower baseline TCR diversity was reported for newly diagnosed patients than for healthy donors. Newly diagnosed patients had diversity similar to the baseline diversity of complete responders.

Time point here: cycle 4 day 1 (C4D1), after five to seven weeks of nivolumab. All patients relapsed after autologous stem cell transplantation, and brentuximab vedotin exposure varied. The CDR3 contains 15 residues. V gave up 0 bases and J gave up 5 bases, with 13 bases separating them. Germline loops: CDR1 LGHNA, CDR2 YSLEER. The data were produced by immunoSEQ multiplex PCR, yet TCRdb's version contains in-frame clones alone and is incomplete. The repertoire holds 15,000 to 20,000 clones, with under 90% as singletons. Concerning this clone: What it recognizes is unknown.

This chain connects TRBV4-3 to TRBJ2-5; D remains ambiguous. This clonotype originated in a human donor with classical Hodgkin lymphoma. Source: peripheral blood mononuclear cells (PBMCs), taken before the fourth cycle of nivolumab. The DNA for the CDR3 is TGCGCCAGCAGCCAAGATTATAGGGCGGAGGAGACCCAGTACTTC. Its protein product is CASSQDYRAEETQYF.